This T cell receptor (beta chain) was sequenced for a study of T cells in localized non-small cell lung cancer. This clone was seen just once. The antigen is not known. Trimming took 3 bases from V and 5 from J; bases not matched to a gene: 5. This CDR3 comprises 15 residues. Germline loops: CDR1 SGHAT, CDR2 FQNNGV. Clones were sequenced by immunoSEQ multiplex PCR, and TCRdb holds only the in-frame ones, with some missing. The table includes 45,000 to 70,000 clones, approximately 90% detected once. Study-level findings and limits: Only one tumor region was sequenced, so heterogeneity remains possible. The greatest T cell clonality was found in uninvolved adjacent lung (higher than in tumor). An association was observed between higher blood T cell density and longer overall survival. The study detected a median about 50 of the top 100 tumor clones in adjacent lung.

Material: peripheral blood, obtained before any cancer treatment. The rearrangement joins TRBV11-2 to TRBJ2-2, with 8 bases matching TRBD2. The clonotype originates from a woman aged 40-70 years with stage I lung adenocarcinoma. CDR3 sequence: CASSFAGGDTGELFF. DNA for the CDR3: TGTGCCAGCAGCTTCGCGGGGGGCGATACCGGGGAGCTGTTTTTT.